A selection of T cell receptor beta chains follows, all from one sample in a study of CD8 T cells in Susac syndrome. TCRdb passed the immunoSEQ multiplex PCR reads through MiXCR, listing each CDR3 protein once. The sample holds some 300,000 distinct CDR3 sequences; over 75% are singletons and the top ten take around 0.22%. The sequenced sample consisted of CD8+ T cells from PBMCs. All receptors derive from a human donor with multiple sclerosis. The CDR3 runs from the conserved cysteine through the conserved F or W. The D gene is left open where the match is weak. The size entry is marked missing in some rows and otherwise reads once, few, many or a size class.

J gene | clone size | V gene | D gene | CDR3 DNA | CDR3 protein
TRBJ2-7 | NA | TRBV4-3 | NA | TGCGCCAGCAGCCAAGATCCCGGACGGTCCGGGATACACGAGCAGTACTTC | CASSQDPGRSGIHEQYF
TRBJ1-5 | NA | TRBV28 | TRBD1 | TGTGCCAGCTGGGAGGGGGCTCTACGTTATAGCAATCAGCCCCAGCATTTT | CASWEGALRYSNQPQHF
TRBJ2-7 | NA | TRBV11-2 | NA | TGTGCCAGCAGCTCGCCGGGGGACTACGAGCAGTACTTC | CASSSPGDYEQYF
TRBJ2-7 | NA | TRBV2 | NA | TGTGCCAGCAGTGAAGCGGACAGAAGTTACGAGCAGTACTTC | CASSEADRSYEQYF
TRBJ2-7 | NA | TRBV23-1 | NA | TGCGCCAGCAGTCAATTGCCCTACGAGCAGTACTTC | CASSQLPYEQYF
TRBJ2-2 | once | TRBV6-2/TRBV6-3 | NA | TGTGCCAGCAGCCGAAAACACACCGGGGAGCTGTTTTTT | CASSRKHTGELFF
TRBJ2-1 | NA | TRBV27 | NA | TGTGCCAGCAGTTTCCTCGGGGCCGGGACCGGCCCATACAATGAGCAGTTCTTC | CASSFLGAGTGPYNEQFF
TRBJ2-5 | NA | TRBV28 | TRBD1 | TGTGCCAGCAGTTCTGTTATCCCCGGGACAGTGGGGAAAGAGACCCAGTACTTC | CASSSVIPGTVGKETQYF
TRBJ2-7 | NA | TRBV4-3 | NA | TGCGCCAGCAGCCTTACCGCAGGCACCTACGAGCAGTACTTC | CASSLTAGTYEQYF
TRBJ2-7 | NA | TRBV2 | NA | TGTGCCAGCAGTGAAGACCCAGGGTCAAACGAGCAGTACTTC | CASSEDPGSNEQYF
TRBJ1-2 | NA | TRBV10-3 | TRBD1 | TGTGCCATCAGGCCCCGGGACAGAGCTAACTATGGCTACACCTTC | CAIRPRDRANYGYTF
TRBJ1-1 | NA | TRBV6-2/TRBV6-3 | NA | TGTGCCAGCAGTCCCTGGGATGGGTCTGAAGCTTTCTTT | CASSPWDGSEAFF
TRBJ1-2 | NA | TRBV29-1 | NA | TGCAGCGTTGAAGGGGGCCAGGGCGGCTATGGCTACACCTTC | CSVEGGQGGYGYTF
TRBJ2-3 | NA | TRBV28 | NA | TGTGCCAGCACCCTCTTAAGGGGTCCTAGCACAGATACGCAGTATTTT | CASTLLRGPSTDTQYF
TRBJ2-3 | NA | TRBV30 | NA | TGTGCCTGGGGCCTGACGGGGACAGATACGCAGTATTTT | CAWGLTGTDTQYF
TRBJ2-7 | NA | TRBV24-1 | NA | TGTGCCACCAGTGATTCCACAGGGTTGGAAAAGTACGAGCAGTACTTC | CATSDSTGLEKYEQYF
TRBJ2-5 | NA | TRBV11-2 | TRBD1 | TGTGCCAGCAGCTTACCGGACAGGGCAACGGGAGAGACCCAGTACTTC | CASSLPDRATGETQYF
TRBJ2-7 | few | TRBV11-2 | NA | TGTGCCAGCAGCCAGACTAGGTTCTACGAGCAGTACTTC | CASSQTRFYEQYF
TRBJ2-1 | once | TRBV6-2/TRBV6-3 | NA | TGTGCCAGCAGTAATGGGGCTGAGCAGTTCTTC | CASSNGAEQFF
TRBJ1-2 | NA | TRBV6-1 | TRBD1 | TGTGCCAGCAGTACGGGGGACAGGGTGGTCGAGGACTATGGCTACACCTTC | CASSTGDRVVEDYGYTF
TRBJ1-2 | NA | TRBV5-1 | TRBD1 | TGCGCCAGCAGCGCCATCGCCGGGACAGGGGGAACAGGGTATGGCTACACCTTC | CASSAIAGTGGTGYGYTF
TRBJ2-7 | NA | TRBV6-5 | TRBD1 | TGTGCCAGCAGAACCAGGGACAGATTTCCCTACGAGCAGTACTTC | CASRTRDRFPYEQYF
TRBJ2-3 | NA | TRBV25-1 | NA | TGTGCCAGCAGTGAATTCGGTGCTAGCACAGATACGCAGTATTTT | CASSEFGASTDTQYF
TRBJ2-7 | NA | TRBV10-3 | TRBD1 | TGTGCCATCAGTGCCTCTGGGGGACAGGGTTACGAGCAGTACTTC | CAISASGGQGYEQYF
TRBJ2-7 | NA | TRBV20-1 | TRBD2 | TGCAGTGCCCGAGTGGGAGGGCCCTACGAGCAGTACTTC | CSARVGGPYEQYF
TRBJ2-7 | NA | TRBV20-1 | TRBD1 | TGCAGTGCTCCCGACCTCGGGACAGGGTTATACGAGCAGTACTTC | CSAPDLGTGLYEQYF
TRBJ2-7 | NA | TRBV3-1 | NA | TGTGCCAGCAGCCAAGGAGGGGCAGTTACCTACGAGCAGTACTTC | CASSQGGAVTYEQYF
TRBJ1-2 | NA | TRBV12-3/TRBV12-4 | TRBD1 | TGTGCCAGCAGTTTAGCTTCGGACAGGGCCCTGAAGGGCTACACCTTC | CASSLASDRALKGYTF
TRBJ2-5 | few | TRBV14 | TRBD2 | TGTGCCAGCAGTCCCCAGGCGGGAGGGCAAGAGACCCAGTACTTC | CASSPQAGGQETQYF
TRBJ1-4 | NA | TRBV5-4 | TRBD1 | TGTGCCAGCACCTTTTGGGGACAGGGGGATGAAAAACTGTTTTTT | CASTFWGQGDEKLFF
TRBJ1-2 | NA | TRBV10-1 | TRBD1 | TGCGCACTGGGGACAGTCTTTTGTAATGGCTACACCTTC | CALGTVFCNGYTF
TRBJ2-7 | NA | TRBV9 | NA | TGTGCCAGCAGCGTAGCTTCAGGTATGGACGAGCAGTACTTC | CASSVASGMDEQYF
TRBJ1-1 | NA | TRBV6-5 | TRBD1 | TGTGCCAGCTGGGGACAGGGGGACACTGAAGCTTTCTTT | CASWGQGDTEAFF
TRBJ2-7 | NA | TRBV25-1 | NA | TGTGCCAGCAGTGATGACTCCGGGCCCCACTACGAGCAGTACTTC | CASSDDSGPHYEQYF
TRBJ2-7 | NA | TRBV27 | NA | TGTGCCAGCAGTTTCCTCCGGCCAGGTGGGTCCTACGAGCAGTACTTC | CASSFLRPGGSYEQYF